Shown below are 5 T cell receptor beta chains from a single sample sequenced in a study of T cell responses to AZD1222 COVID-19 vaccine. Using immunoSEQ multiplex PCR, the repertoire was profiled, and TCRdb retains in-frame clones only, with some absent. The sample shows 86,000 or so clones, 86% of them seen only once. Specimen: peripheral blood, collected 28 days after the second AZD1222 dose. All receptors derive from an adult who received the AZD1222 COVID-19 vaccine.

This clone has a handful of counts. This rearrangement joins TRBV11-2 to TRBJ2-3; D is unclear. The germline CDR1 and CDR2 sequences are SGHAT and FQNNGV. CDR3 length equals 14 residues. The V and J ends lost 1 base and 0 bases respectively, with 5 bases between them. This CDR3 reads CASSLGVSTDTQYF. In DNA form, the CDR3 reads TGTGCCAGCAGCTTAGGAGTTAGCACAGATACGCAGTATTTT.

CDR3 in DNA: TGTGCCAGCAGTCTTCTCGGGGACAGAATGAACACTGAAGCTTTCTTT. This encodes CASSLLGDRMNTEAFF. This chain connects TRBV28 to TRBJ1-1; 7 nucleotides align to TRBD1. The trim removed 5 bases at V and 0 bases at J, leaving 9 bases unmatched. The CDR3 has 16 amino acids. The germline CDR1 and CDR2 sequences are MDHEN and SYDVKM. The full variable domain, its missing parts supplied by reference TRBV28 and TRBJ1-1, is DVKVTQSSRYLVKRTGEKVFLECVQDMDHENMFWYRQDPGLGLRLIYFSYDVKMKEKGDIPEGYSVSREKKERFSLILESASTNQTSMYLCASSLLGDRMNTEAFFGQGTRLTVV.

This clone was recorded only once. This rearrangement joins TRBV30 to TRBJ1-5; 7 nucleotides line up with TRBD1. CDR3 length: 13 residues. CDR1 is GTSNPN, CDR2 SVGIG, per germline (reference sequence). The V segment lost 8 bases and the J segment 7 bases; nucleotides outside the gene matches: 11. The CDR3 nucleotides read TGTGCCATGGAAAAGGGGGCAAGGCAGCCCCAGCATTTT. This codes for CAMEKGARQPQHF.

The CDR3 nucleotides are TGTGCCACCAGCAGAGATTCGGATCCATGGGGCAATCAGCCCCAGCATTTT. Translated: CATSRDSDPWGNQPQHF. The rearrangement joins TRBV15 to TRBJ1-5; D gene unclear. Germline loops: CDR1 LNHNV, CDR2 YYDKDF (reference sequence). This CDR3 has 17 residues. Trimming pared 0 bases from V and 2 bases from J, leaving 14 bases between.

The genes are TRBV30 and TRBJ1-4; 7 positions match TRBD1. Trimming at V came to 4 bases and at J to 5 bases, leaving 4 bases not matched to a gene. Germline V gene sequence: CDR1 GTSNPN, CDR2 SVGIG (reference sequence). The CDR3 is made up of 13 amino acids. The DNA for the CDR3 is TGTGCCTGGACAGGGGGAGGGAATGAAAAACTGTTTTTT. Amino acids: CAWTGGGNEKLFF. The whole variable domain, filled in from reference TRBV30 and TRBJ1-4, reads SQTIHQWPATLVQPVGSPLSLECTVEGTSNPNLYWYRQAAGRGLQLLFYSVGIGQISSEVPQNLSASRPQDRQFILSSKKLLLSDSGFYLCAWTGGGNEKLFFGSGTQLSVL.